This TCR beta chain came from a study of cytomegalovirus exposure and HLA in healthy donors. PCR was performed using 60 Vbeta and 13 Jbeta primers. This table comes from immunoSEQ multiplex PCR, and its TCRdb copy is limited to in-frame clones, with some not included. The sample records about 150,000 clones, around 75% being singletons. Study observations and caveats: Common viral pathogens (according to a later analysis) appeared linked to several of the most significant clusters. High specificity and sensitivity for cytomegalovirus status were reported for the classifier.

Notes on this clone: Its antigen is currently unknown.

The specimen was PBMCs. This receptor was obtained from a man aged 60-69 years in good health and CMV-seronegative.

This CDR3 reads CASSSSGSHQETQYF. The DNA for the CDR3 is TGTGCCAGCAGCTCCAGCGGGAGCCACCAAGAGACCCAGTACTTC. The chain has TRBV11-1 and TRBJ2-5, with 8 bases identical to TRBD2. The trim removed 4 bases at V and 0 bases at J, leaving 4 bases unmatched. The CDR3 totals 15 residues. The V gene's germline CDR1 is SGHAT and CDR2 FQDESV (reference sequence).